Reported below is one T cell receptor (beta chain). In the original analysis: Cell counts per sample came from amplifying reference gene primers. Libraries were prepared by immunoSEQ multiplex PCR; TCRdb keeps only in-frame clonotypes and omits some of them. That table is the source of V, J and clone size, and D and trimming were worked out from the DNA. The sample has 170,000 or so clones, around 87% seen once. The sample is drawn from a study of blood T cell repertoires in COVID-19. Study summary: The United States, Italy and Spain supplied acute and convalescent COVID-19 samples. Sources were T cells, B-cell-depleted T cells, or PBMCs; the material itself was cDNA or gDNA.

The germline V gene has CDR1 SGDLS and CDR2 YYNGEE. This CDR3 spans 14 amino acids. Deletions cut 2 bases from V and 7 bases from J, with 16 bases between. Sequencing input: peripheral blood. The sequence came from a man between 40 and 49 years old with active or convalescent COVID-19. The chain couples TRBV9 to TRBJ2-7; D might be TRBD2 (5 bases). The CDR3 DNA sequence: TGTGCCAGCAGCGTGCAGTATGACTATCGGGAGCAGTACTTC. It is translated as CASSVQYDYREQYF.